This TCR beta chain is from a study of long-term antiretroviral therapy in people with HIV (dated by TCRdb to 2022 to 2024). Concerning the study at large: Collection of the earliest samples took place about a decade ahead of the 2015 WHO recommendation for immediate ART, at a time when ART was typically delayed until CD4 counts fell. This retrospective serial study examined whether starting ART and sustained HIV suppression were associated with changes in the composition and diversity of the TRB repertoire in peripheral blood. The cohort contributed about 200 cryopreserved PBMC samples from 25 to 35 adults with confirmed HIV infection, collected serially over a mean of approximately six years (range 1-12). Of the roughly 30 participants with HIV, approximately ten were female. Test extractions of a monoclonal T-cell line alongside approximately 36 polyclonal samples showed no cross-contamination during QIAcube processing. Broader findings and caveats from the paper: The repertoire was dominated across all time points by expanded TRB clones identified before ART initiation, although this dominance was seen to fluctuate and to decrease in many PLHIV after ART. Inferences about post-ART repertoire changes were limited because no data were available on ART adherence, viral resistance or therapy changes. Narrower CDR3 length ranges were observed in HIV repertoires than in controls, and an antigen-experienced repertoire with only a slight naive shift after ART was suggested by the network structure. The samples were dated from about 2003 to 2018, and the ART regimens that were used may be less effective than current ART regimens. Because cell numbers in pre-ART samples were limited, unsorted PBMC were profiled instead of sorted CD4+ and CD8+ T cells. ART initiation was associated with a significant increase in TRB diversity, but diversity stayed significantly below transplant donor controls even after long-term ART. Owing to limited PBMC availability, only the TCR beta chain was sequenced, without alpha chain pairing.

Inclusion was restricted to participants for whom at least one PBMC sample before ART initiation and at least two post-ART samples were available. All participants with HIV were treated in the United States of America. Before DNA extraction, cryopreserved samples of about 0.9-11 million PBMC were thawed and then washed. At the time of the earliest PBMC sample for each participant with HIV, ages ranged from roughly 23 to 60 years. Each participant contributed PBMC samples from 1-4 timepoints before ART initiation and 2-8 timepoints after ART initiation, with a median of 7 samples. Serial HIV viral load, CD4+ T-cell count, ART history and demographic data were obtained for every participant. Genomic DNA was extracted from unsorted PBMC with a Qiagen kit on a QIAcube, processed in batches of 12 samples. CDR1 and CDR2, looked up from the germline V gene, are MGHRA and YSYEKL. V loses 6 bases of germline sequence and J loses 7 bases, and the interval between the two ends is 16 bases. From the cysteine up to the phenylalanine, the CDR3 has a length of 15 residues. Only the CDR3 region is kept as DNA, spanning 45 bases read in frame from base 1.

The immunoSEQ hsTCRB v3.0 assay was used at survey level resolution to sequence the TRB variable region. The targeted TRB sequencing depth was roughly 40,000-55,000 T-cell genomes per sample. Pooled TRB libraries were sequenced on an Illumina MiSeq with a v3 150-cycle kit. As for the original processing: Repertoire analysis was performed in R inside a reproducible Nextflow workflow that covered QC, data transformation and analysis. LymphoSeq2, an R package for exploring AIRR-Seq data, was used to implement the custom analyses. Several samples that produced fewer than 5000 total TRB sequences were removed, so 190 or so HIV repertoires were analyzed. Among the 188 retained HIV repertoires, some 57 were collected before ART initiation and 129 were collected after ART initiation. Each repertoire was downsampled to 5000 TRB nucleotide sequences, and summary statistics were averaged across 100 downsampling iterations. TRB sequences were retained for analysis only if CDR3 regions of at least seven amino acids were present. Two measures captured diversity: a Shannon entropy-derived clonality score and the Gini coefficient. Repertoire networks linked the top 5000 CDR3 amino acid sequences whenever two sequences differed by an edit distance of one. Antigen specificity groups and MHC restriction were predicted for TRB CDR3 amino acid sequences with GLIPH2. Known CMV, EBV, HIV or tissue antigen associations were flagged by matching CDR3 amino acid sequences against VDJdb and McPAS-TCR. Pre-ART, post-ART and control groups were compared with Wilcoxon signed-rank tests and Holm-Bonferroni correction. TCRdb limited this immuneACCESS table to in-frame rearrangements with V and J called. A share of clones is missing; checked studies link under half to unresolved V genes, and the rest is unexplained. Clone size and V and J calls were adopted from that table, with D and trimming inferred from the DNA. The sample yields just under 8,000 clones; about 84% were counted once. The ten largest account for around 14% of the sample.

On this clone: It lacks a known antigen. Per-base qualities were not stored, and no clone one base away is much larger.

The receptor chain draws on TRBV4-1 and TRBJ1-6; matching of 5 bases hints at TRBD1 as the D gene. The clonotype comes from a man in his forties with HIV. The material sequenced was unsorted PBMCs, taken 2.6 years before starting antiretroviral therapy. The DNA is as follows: TGCGCCAGCAGTCCAGGGACTCCTCGCAATTCACCCCTCCACTTT. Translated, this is CASSPGTPRNSPLHF.